The clone carrying this T cell receptor beta chain occurred once. No antigen is known for it. This may arise from a read error, as a much more abundant clone is one base away. Time point in this sample: sample taken at primary tumor resection. The donors comprised 70 to 85 untreated early-stage non-small cell lung cancer patients. Extraction of whole RNA from tumor, nontumor lung or frozen PBMC preceded unsorted sequencing. The data belong to a study of spatial heterogeneity in lung cancer. Points from the study as a whole: Tumors with more nonsynonymous mutations had more expanded intratumoral alpha and beta TCRs.

A unique molecular identifier was carried by every single TCR cDNA molecule. Via MiXCR, TCRdb re-called the 5' RACE reads, giving one row per CDR3 protein. The repertoire includes 2,500 to 3,500 distinct CDR3 sequences, over 10% of them detected once, and about 7.6% sits in the top ten. Germline CDR1 reads SGHNT; CDR2 reads YYREEE (reference sequence). The CDR3 runs 15 residues. Trimming removed 1 base at V and 1 base at J, with 11 bases between. Here the sequenced sample was lung tumor tissue, taken at surgery. The gene calls are TRBV5-4 and TRBJ1-1, with D uncertain. The clonotype was recovered from a male donor with early-stage non-small cell lung cancer. The CDR3 bases are TGTGCCAGCAGCTTGATGGGCGAGGGGAACACTGAAGCTTTCTTT. Protein sequence: CASSLMGEGNTEAFF.